This T cell receptor beta chain was sequenced for a study of identical twins. Study results and caveats: In monozygotic twins, models underestimated the sharing of out-of-frame TCR alpha. Conclusions were drawn cross-sectionally by statistical analysis, without following the same donors. Out-of-frame alpha sequences shared by twins were enriched for low generation probability.

V was pared by 1 base and J by 3 bases, with 9 bases between. Germline lookup yields CDR1 LGHDT and CDR2 YNNKEL (reference sequence). The length of the CDR3 is 14 residues. Template switching, a step in the protocol, added a universal primer site, and cDNA carried unique molecular identifiers. TCRdb passed the 5' RACE reads through MiXCR, listing each CDR3 protein once. Of approximately 220,000 distinct CDR3 sequences in the sample, approximately 9% were seen once. In this sample, this clonotype turned up a few times. Its antigen is unidentified. The sequenced material came from memory (CD45RO+) T cells sorted from blood. The gene calls are TRBV3-1 and TRBJ1-1, with D possibly being TRBD1 (5 bases). The clonotype originates from a woman under 30 in good health. This chain's CDR3 is CASSQVQGYTEAFF. The CDR3 nucleotides are TGTGCCAGCAGCCAAGTGCAGGGCTACACTGAAGCTTTCTTT.